The 30 T cell receptor beta chains presented below share a single source sample, sequenced in a study of OX40 agonist ivuxolimab in advanced cancers. The assay was immunoSEQ multiplex PCR, and TCRdb's table has in-frame clones only and misses some. The table includes 55,000 to 80,000 clones, 86% detected once. The specimen was CD4+ or CD8+ T cells sorted from blood, collected in a trial of the OX40 agonist ivuxolimab. These receptor sequences come from an adult with an advanced solid tumor such as melanoma, head and neck, liver or kidney cancer.

A few counts support this clone. The chain links TRBV10-3 to TRBJ1-1; TRBD1 aligns across 9 bases. Germline CDR1 reads ENHRY; CDR2 reads SYGVKD. Losses at the gene ends were 6 bases for V and 3 bases for J; bases not matched to a gene: 8. This CDR3 contains 15 residues. CDR3: CAISLGTGRDTEAFF. In DNA form, the CDR3 reads TGTGCCATCAGCCTCGGGACAGGGAGGGACACTGAAGCTTTCTTT.

V usage is TRBV5-1 and J usage is TRBJ1-1; D is perhaps TRBD1 (5 bases). This CDR3 has 12 amino acids. V was clipped by 7 bases and J by 1 base, with 8 bases between them. Germline V gene data show CDR1 as SGHRS and CDR2 as YFSETQ. The DNA of the CDR3 is TGCGCCAGCTCTGGGGCGAACACTGAAGCTTTCTTT. This codes for CASSGANTEAFF.

The chain employs TRBV30 and TRBJ2-2, with D perhaps matching TRBD1 (6 bases). There are 15 residues in the CDR3. Germline CDR1 is GTSNPN and CDR2 is SVGIG (reference sequence). Trimming left V 2 bases short and J 0 bases short, with 10 bases between. CDR3 sequence reads: CAWSPGTTNTGELFF. CDR3 DNA sequence: TGTGCCTGGAGTCCCGGGACAACGAACACCGGGGAGCTGTTTTTT. The whole variable domain, remainder taken from reference TRBV30 and TRBJ2-2, is SQTIHQWPATLVQPVGSPLSLECTVEGTSNPNLYWYRQAAGRGLQLLFYSVGIGQISSEVPQNLSASRPQDRQFILSSKKLLLSDSGFYLCAWSPGTTNTGELFFGEGSRLTVL.

The V and J genes are TRBV29-1 and TRBJ1-2; D remains unclear. CDR1 and CDR2 from the germline V gene are SQVTM and ANQGSEA. This CDR3 has 13 residues. Trimming left V 5 bases short and J 0 bases short, with 10 bases between. The CDR3 region has the DNA TGCAGCGTTATGGAGGTGTCTAACTATGGCTACACCTTC. It translates to CSVMEVSNYGYTF.

The rearrangement joins TRBV5-5 to TRBJ1-6; no firm D call. The CDR3 runs 11 residues. CDR1 SGHKS and CDR2 YYEKEE come from the germline V gene (reference sequence). V was trimmed by 0 bases and J by 19 bases, leaving 11 bases between them. As DNA, the CDR3 is TGTGCCAGCAGCTTGGATACCAGCGTGCACTTT. This encodes CASSLDTSVHF.

The chain couples TRBV5-1 to TRBJ2-3; 11 nucleotides align to TRBD1. CDR1 is SGHRS, CDR2 YFSETQ, per germline. The CDR3 loop spans 15 amino acids. V shed 0 bases, J shed 5 bases, and the junction held 2 bases outside the gene matches. The DNA for the CDR3 is TGCGCCAGCAGCTTGGGAGGGACAGGGGGAGATACGCAGTATTTT. It yields the protein CASSLGGTGGDTQYF.

The gene calls are TRBV7-2 and TRBJ2-3; the D gene is possibly TRBD1 (6 bases). Trimming stripped 0 bases from V and 5 bases from J, with 12 bases between. Germline V CDR1 and CDR2: SGHTA, FQGNSA. This CDR3 comprises 15 residues. CDR3 in DNA: TGTGCCAGCAGCTTAGCCAACACCAGGGGAGATACGCAGTATTTT. Protein sequence: CASSLANTRGDTQYF. Combining the CDR3 with reference TRBV7-2 and TRBJ2-3 gives the whole variable domain GAGVSQSPSNKVTEKGKDVELRCDPISGHTALYWYRQSLGQGLEFLIYFQGNSAPDKSGLPSDRFSAERTGGSVSTLTIQRTQQEDSAVYLCASSLANTRGDTQYFGPGTRLTVL.

The V call is TRBV7-8, the J call TRBJ1-2; maybe TRBD1 (6 bases). This CDR3 has 13 amino acids. V was shortened by 5 bases and J by 4 bases, with 11 bases between the two germline ends. Germline V gene lookup returns CDR1 SGHVS and CDR2 FQNEAQ. This CDR3 reads CASSGWDTYGYTF. The CDR3, as DNA: TGTGCCAGCAGCGGATGGGACACCTATGGCTACACCTTC.

The chain links TRBV19 to TRBJ2-5; tentative D call: TRBD1 (6 bases). The germline V and J ends were trimmed by 2 bases and 3 bases, with 7 bases remaining between them. Germline CDR1 LNHDA, CDR2 SQIVND (reference sequence). The CDR3 totals 13 residues. The CDR3: CASSIRGKETQYF. DNA for the CDR3: TGTGCCAGTAGTATAAGGGGGAAAGAGACCCAGTACTTC. Together with reference TRBV19 and TRBJ2-5, the CDR3 gives the full variable domain: DGGITQSPKYLFRKEGQNVTLSCEQNLNHDAMYWYRQDPGQGLRLIYYSQIVNDFQKGDIAEGYSVSREKKESFPLTVTSAQKNPTAFYLCASSIRGKETQYFGPGTRLLVL.

J is TRBJ2-1 and V is TRBV9; D is perhaps TRBD2 (5 bases). V was pared by 4 bases and J by 2 bases, with 16 bases between. Per the germline V gene, CDR1 is SGDLS and CDR2 is YYNGEE. The CDR3 totals 16 residues. CDR3 amino acids: CASSPRTPNAYNEQFF. In DNA, the CDR3 is TGTGCCAGCAGCCCCAGGACTCCGAATGCCTACAATGAGCAGTTCTTC.

The chain is built from TRBV6-1 and TRBJ1-5; D is undetermined. Germline CDR1 reads MNHNS; CDR2 reads SASEGT. There are 15 residues in the CDR3. With 6 bases removed from V and 9 bases from J, the gap between germline ends came to 21 bases. CDR3 DNA sequence: TGTGCCAGCAGCACCAATAGGGCTGGGCAATGGCCCCAGCATTTT. It specifies CASSTNRAGQWPQHF.

The chain uses TRBV25-1 and TRBJ2-5; 9 bases are shared with TRBD2. The J call may not be correct, given that the DNA end is closer to TRBJ2-7. This CDR3 contains 14 residues. Germline V gives CDR1 MGHDK, CDR2 SYGVNS. This CDR3 is CASSDRAGGYEQYF. CDR3 bases: TGTGCCAGCAGTGACCGGGCGGGGGGGTACGAGCAGTACTTC.

This chain connects TRBV28 to TRBJ1-1; possibly TRBD1 for D (5 bases). Looked up from germline, CDR1 is MDHEN and CDR2 is SYDVKM. Deletions cut 6 bases from V and 5 bases from J, with 16 bases between. The CDR3 covers 14 residues. Written as DNA, the CDR3 is TGTGCCAGCAGAGAGACAGCTCTTGGGACTGAAGCTTTCTTT. It codes for CASRETALGTEAFF. Full variable domain (outside the CDR3, taken from reference TRBV28 and TRBJ1-1): DVKVTQSSRYLVKRTGEKVFLECVQDMDHENMFWYRQDPGLGLRLIYFSYDVKMKEKGDIPEGYSVSREKKERFSLILESASTNQTSMYLCASRETALGTEAFFGQGTRLTVV.

The chain has TRBV9 and TRBJ2-1; D is undetermined. Trimming shortened V by 4 bases and J by 0 bases, and 8 bases separated the two germline ends. The CDR3 length is 14 residues. Germline V gene lookup returns CDR1 SGDLS and CDR2 YYNGEE. CDR3 sequence: CASSSLLSYNEQFF. The CDR3 coding sequence is TGTGCCAGCAGCTCCCTGCTCTCCTACAATGAGCAGTTCTTC.

J is TRBJ2-7 and V is TRBV7-9, with 7 bases identical to TRBD2. Trimming removed 2 bases from V and 7 bases from J; junction bases left unmatched: 8. This CDR3 is built from 14 residues. CDR1 is SEHNR, CDR2 FQNEAQ, per germline (reference sequence). CDR3 sequence (DNA): TGTGCCAGCAGCTTACAGGGAGGGCCGGGGGAGCAGTACTTC. Translated: CASSLQGGPGEQYF. The full variable domain, completed using reference TRBV7-9 and TRBJ2-7, is DTGVSQNPRHKITKRGQNVTFRCDPISEHNRLYWYRQTLGQGPEFLTYFQNEAQLEKSRLLSDRFSAERPKGSFSTLEIQRTEQGDSAMYLCASSLQGGPGEQYFGPGTRLTVT.

In this sample, this clone turned up once. The chain is built from TRBV10-3 and TRBJ2-1, with 15 bases aligning to TRBD2. CDR3 length: 20 amino acids. The V segment lost 6 bases and the J segment 0 bases; nucleotides outside the gene matches: 12. Per germline, CDR1 ENHRY and CDR2 SYGVKD. CDR3 bases: TGTGCCATCAGGGCCTCGGGACTAGCGGGAGGCCAACGCTCCTACAATGAGCAGTTCTTC. This sequence encodes CAIRASGLAGGQRSYNEQFF.

V gene TRBV5-5 combines with J gene TRBJ1-3; D gene ambiguous. The germline CDR1 and CDR2 sequences are SGHKS and YYEKEE (reference sequence). This CDR3 comprises 14 residues. V dropped 1 base and J dropped 3 bases, with 8 bases sitting between them. As DNA, the CDR3 is TGTGCCAGCAGCTTGTGGCAGTATGGAAACACCATATATTTT. It encodes CASSLWQYGNTIYF.

The chain employs TRBV28 and TRBJ1-5; D might be TRBD1 (6 bases). V was cut by 6 bases and J by 4 bases, with 13 bases left in between. This CDR3 has 14 amino acids. From germline, CDR1 is MDHEN and CDR2 SYDVKM. The CDR3 region has the DNA TGTGCCAGCAGAAAGGGGGTGGGGAATCAGCCCCAGCATTTT. This codes for CASRKGVGNQPQHF.

This chain links TRBV6-5 with TRBJ1-2, with D possibly being TRBD1 (5 bases). The germline V gene encodes CDR1 MNHEY and CDR2 SVGAGI. Trimming took off 5 bases at V and 0 bases at J, with 10 bases between the two ends. The CDR3 runs to 14 residues. CDR3 loop: CASSEWGTNYGYTF. The CDR3 coding sequence is TGTGCCAGCAGTGAATGGGGGACTAACTATGGCTACACCTTC.

This chain uses TRBV5-4 with TRBJ1-2; 7 bases are shared with TRBD1. The CDR3 runs 16 residues. Per germline, CDR1 SGHNT and CDR2 YYREEE (reference sequence). V gave up 4 bases and J gave up 5 bases; unmatched junction bases: 14. The CDR3 bases are TGTGCCAGCAGCCGAGAGACAGGGAGCTATGGGTATGGCTACACCTTC. Its translation is CASSRETGSYGYGYTF.

This clone showed up just once. The chain couples TRBV28 to TRBJ1-2; TRBD1 matches at 7 bases. Germline V gives CDR1 MDHEN, CDR2 SYDVKM. Trimming at V came to 4 bases and at J to 2 bases, leaving 4 bases not matched to a gene. This CDR3 spans 14 amino acids. This CDR3 reads CASSWQGVNYGYTF. CDR3 bases: TGTGCCAGCAGTTGGCAGGGGGTCAACTATGGCTACACCTTC.

The genes are TRBV11-2 and TRBJ2-2, with TRBD1 as a possible D gene (5 bases). Germline V CDR1 and CDR2: SGHAT, FQNNGV. The CDR3 spans 13 residues. The ends were cut back, 5 bases at V and 9 bases at J, with 13 bases in the middle. CDR3 nucleotides: TGTGCCAGCAGCAAATCCTGGGGCCGGGAGCTGTTTTTT. Protein product: CASSKSWGRELFF. The full variable domain, with the rest looked up from reference TRBV11-2 and TRBJ2-2, is EAGVAQSPRYKIIEKRQSVAFWCNPISGHATLYWYQQILGQGPKLLIQFQNNGVVDDSQLPKDRFSAERLKGVDSTLKIQPAKLEDSAVYLCASSKSWGRELFFGEGSRLTVL.

This rearrangement joins TRBV5-4 to TRBJ2-1; 7 bases line up with TRBD1. CDR1 is SGHNT and CDR2 is YYREEE in the germline V gene (reference sequence). With V trimmed by 3 bases and J by 0 bases, 6 bases remained unmatched. The CDR3 sequence is 16 residues long. The CDR3 nucleotides read TGTGCCAGCAGCTCGCAGGGACAGAGCTCCTACAATGAGCAGTTCTTC. Translated, it gives CASSSQGQSSYNEQFF.

CDR3 amino acids: CASSFRPGREQYF. The CDR3 coding sequence is TGTGCCAGCAGTTTTCGCCCAGGGAGAGAGCAGTACTTC. This chain connects TRBV27 to TRBJ2-7; D could derive from TRBD1 or TRBD2 (5 bases each). CDR3 length: 13 residues. V lost 3 bases and J 7 bases, leaving 13 bases between the germline ends. From germline, CDR1 is MNHEY and CDR2 SMNVEV (reference sequence).

The rearrangement uses TRBV5-1 and TRBJ2-3; 12 bases match TRBD2. CDR3 size: 14 residues. CDR1 is SGHRS, CDR2 YFSETQ, per germline. J lost 3 bases, V lost 9 bases, and 5 bases had no gene match. CDR3 region: CATRLAGDTDTQYF. The CDR3 DNA sequence: TGCGCCACCCGACTAGCGGGAGATACAGATACGCAGTATTTT.

This clone was picked up one time. CDR3 sequence reads: CASSQDQGLGGYTF. The CDR3 region has the DNA TGCGCCAGCAGCCAAGATCAAGGGTTGGGTGGCTACACCTTC. The chain has TRBV4-3 and TRBJ1-2, with unresolved D. The CDR3 length is 14 residues. Germline V gene lookup returns CDR1 LGHNA and CDR2 YSLEER. Between the trimmed V and J ends, which lost 0 bases and 7 bases, there was a span of 12 bases.

The rearrangement links TRBV7-2 to TRBJ1-1; tentative D call: TRBD1 (5 bases). Germline lookup yields CDR1 SGHTA and CDR2 FQGNSA. With 4 bases removed from V and 1 base from J, the gap between germline ends came to 10 bases. The CDR3 loop spans 14 amino acids. The CDR3 loop is CASSWGGANTEAFF. CDR3 nucleotides: TGTGCCAGCAGCTGGGGGGGTGCGAACACTGAAGCTTTCTTT.

This chain connects TRBV6-5 to TRBJ2-7, with TRBD1 identical over 7 bases. V was clipped by 6 bases and J by 2 bases; unmatched bases: 1. The CDR3 is 12 amino acids. Germline CDR1 MNHEY, CDR2 SVGAGI. Here the CDR3 reads CASRTGTYEQYF. Written as DNA, the CDR3 is TGTGCCAGCAGGACAGGGACCTACGAGCAGTACTTC.

This chain connects TRBV5-8 to TRBJ2-1, with 9 bases fitting TRBD1. This CDR3 is 14 amino acids long. The junction had 7 bases not matched to a gene; V was cut back by 6 bases and J by 6 bases. The germline gives CDR1 SGHTS, CDR2 YDEGEE. The CDR3 here is CASTRDRVPNEQFF. The CDR3 DNA reads TGTGCCAGCACCCGGGACAGGGTCCCCAATGAGCAGTTCTTC. The full variable domain, with the rest looked up from reference TRBV5-8 and TRBJ2-1, is EAGVTQSPTHLIKTRGQQATLRCSPISGHTSVYWYQQALGLGLQFLLWYDEGEERNRGNFPPRFSGRQFPNYSSELNVNALELEDSALYLCASTRDRVPNEQFFGPGTRLTVL.

The chain couples TRBV30 to TRBJ1-6; D gene uncertain. In germline, CDR1 is GTSNPN, CDR2 SVGIG (reference sequence). The length of the CDR3 is 13 residues. The V end was cut by 2 bases, the J end by 7 bases, with 9 bases between. For the CDR3, the DNA is TGTGCCTGGAGTCTAGGGAAAAATTCACCCCTCCACTTT. Its protein product is CAWSLGKNSPLHF.